This TCR beta chain was captured in a study of human T cells and chemical hapten exposure. Whole-study findings and limits: Counts of TCRs above 1 in 1000 frequency stayed unchanged with DPC sensitization.

CDR3 length equals 15 residues. CDR1 and CDR2 (germline): SGHDT, YYEEEE. Unmatched junction bases numbered 6, after V lost 0 bases and J lost 6 bases. The table lists this clonotype with a few counts. Its specificity is unknown. The time point here: patch test 1, 2 weeks after DPC sensitization. Specified treatment: therapeutic diphenylcyclopropenone sensitization with weekly scalp DPC. Prior to application of each patch test, blood was drawn. Individual cDNA molecules (in the library) carried attached unique molecular identifiers. TCRdb independently ran MiXCR on the RACE reads; one entry per CDR3 protein. The data hold nearly 350,000 distinct CDR3 sequences, with 5.5% to 8% observed a single time.

The J gene is TRBJ1-5, the V gene TRBV5-6; 7 bases are shared with TRBD1. The source is a woman between 18 and 29 years old with alopecia areata. Some clones in this sample may be carry-over from other donors' samples. This specimen consisted of whole blood, obtained in connection with sensitization to the hapten diphenylcyclopropenone (DPC). The CDR3 loop reads CASSLGQGVSQPQHF. The CDR3, as DNA: TGTGCCAGCAGCTTGGGACAGGGAGTGAGTCAGCCCCAGCATTTT.